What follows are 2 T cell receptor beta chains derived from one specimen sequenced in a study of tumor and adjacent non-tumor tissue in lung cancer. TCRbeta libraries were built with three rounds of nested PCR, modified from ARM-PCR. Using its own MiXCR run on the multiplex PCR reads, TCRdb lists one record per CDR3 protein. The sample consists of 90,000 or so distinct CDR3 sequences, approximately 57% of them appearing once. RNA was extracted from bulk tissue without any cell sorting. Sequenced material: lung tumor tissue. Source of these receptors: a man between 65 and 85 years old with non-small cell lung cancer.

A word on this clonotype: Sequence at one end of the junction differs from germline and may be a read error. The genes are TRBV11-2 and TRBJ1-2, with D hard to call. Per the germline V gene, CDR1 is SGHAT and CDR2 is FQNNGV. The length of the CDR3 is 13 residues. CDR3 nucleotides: TGTGCCAGCAGCTTAGAGGGTAGATCCGGCTACGCCTTC. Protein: CASSLEGRSGYAF.

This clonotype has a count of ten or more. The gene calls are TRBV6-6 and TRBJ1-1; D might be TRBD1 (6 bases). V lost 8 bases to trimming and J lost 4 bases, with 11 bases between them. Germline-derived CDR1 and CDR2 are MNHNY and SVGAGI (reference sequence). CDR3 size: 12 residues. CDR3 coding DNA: TGTGCCAGCCAACAGGGAGTCACTGAAGCTTTCTTT. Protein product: CASQQGVTEAFF.